A selection of T cell receptor beta chains follows, all from one sample in a study of T cells in Graves' hyperthyroidism and ophthalmopathy. TCRdb recomputed calls from the multiplex PCR reads with MiXCR, one row per CDR3 protein. Among around 280,000 distinct CDR3 sequences listed, roughly 15% were seen once. Sequencing input: blood. These receptors were collected from a woman aged 30 to 39 with Graves' hyperthyroidism that later progressed to Graves' ophthalmopathy. Both conserved end residues are part of each CDR3. A D gene is named only where the DNA matches it firmly. Part of the rows lack a size; the others show once, few, many or a class for expanded clones.

d_gene	v_gene	j_gene	abundance	CDR3nt	CDR3aa
TRBD1	TRBV4-2	TRBJ2-2	once	TGTGCCAGCAGCAAACAGGGGGCGCTTACCGGGGAGCTGTTTTTT	CASSKQGALTGELFF
NA	TRBV27	TRBJ2-1	few	TGTGCCAGCAGTTTACCGGGATTAAATGAGCAGTTCTTC	CASSLPGLNEQFF
NA	TRBV12-3/TRBV12-4	TRBJ2-5	many	TGTGCCAGCAGCCGAGACAGTATCCTGGGGACCCAGTACTTC	CASSRDSILGTQYF
TRBD1	TRBV12-5	TRBJ1-5	few	TGTGCTAGTGGCCATTTTTCCCCGACAGGGGGCGGCAATCAGCCCCAGCATTTT	CASGHFSPTGGGNQPQHF
NA	TRBV12-3/TRBV12-4	TRBJ1-5	many	TGTGCCAGCAGTTTAGGTTCCGTCGCAAGCAATCAGCCCCAGCATTTT	CASSLGSVASNQPQHF
NA	TRBV19	TRBJ1-2	many	TGTGCCAGTAGTATGCCAGGGACCTATGGCTACACCTTC	CASSMPGTYGYTF
NA	TRBV7-9	TRBJ2-2	NA	TGTGCCAGCAGCCCCGGCTCATTGGACACCGGGGAGCTGTTTTTT	CASSPGSLDTGELFF
TRBD2	TRBV25-1	TRBJ2-3	few	TGTGCCAGCAGACCCCTAGCGGGAGGATGGGAAACAGATACGCAGTATTTT	CASRPLAGGWETDTQYF
NA	TRBV10-3	TRBJ2-7	many	TGTGCCATCAGCCTGACTCCCTCCTACGAGCAGTACTTC	CAISLTPSYEQYF
TRBD1	TRBV29-1	TRBJ2-7	many	TGCAGCGTCGGACAGGGGGTCCCCTACGAGCAGTACTTC	CSVGQGVPYEQYF
TRBD2	TRBV5-1	TRBJ2-1	many	TGCGCCAGCAGCGAGGGACTAGCGGGAACCAATGAGCAGTTCTTC	CASSEGLAGTNEQFF
NA	TRBV2	TRBJ1-2	many	TGTGCCAGCAGTGTCCTAGGATCCAGCTATGGCTACACCTTC	CASSVLGSSYGYTF
NA	TRBV20-1	TRBJ2-1	NA	TGCAGTGTAGGCAGGGATGAGCAGTTCTTC	CSVGRDEQFF
TRBD1	TRBV7-9	TRBJ1-1	many	TGTGCCAGCAGCCCTTGGACAGGGGGGAATGAAGCTTTCTTT	CASSPWTGGNEAFF
TRBD2	TRBV7-9	TRBJ2-7	many	TGTGCCAGCAGCCAGAGACTAGCGGGAGAGTTGGGGGACTACGAGCAGTACTTC	CASSQRLAGELGDYEQYF
NA	TRBV9	TRBJ2-5	few	TGTGCCAGCAGCGCTAGCAGTGGGGAGACCCAGTACTTC	CASSASSGETQYF
TRBD1	TRBV11-1	TRBJ1-1	many	TGTGCCAGCAGCCAAATTGGACAGGGTCGTACTGAAGCTTTCTTT	CASSQIGQGRTEAFF
TRBD2	TRBV12-3/TRBV12-4	TRBJ2-3	many	TGTGCCAGCAGTTTGGGACTAGCGGGTCGCACAGATACGCAGTATTTT	CASSLGLAGRTDTQYF
TRBD1	TRBV28	TRBJ2-3	many	TGTGCCAGCAGTTACAGGACAGGTATGGCAGATACGCAGTATTTT	CASSYRTGMADTQYF
TRBD2	TRBV7-9	TRBJ2-1	many	TGTGCCAGCAGCTTGCGACTAGCGAAGAACAATGAGCAGTTCTTC	CASSLRLAKNNEQFF
NA	TRBV5-5	TRBJ2-7	many	TGTGCCAGCGAGGAGTTGCCCTACGAGCAGTACTTC	CASEELPYEQYF
TRBD1	TRBV27	TRBJ1-5	many	TGTGCCAGCAGTGCGACAGGGAATGGCGGAGGGCCCCAGCATTTT	CASSATGNGGGPQHF
TRBD2	TRBV7-8	TRBJ2-1	many	TGTGCCAGCAGCTACTCTAGCGGGGCTACCCGCCAACAGCAGTTCTTC	CASSYSSGATRQQQFF
TRBD2	TRBV4-3	TRBJ2-2	few	TGCGCCAGCAGCCAAGATCTTCCTAGCGGGAGCCCCGGGGAGCTGTTTTTT	CASSQDLPSGSPGELFF
TRBD2	TRBV2	TRBJ2-3	many	TGTGCCAGCCGGATACTAGCGGATACGCAGTATTTT	CASRILADTQYF
NA	TRBV29-1	TRBJ2-3	few	TGCAGCGTTGGGGGGTGGCGGGATAGCACAGATACGCAGTATTTT	CSVGGWRDSTDTQYF
TRBD1	TRBV30	TRBJ1-4	many	TGTGCCTTGATGACAGGGGGAGATGAAAAACTGTTTTTT	CALMTGGDEKLFF
NA	TRBV12-3/TRBV12-4	TRBJ2-7	NA	TGTGCCAGCAACCCGATGAAGGGCCCTCTAGACGAGCAGTACTTC	CASNPMKGPLDEQYF
NA	TRBV5-6	TRBJ1-1	NA	TGTGCCAGCAGCTTGGTGGCGATGGGGATGAACACTGAAGCTTTCTTT	CASSLVAMGMNTEAFF